This is a list of T cell receptor beta chains from one sample in a study of human T cells and chemical hapten exposure. TCRdb ran MiXCR on the RACE reads and lists one entry per CDR3 protein. The sample lists more than 300,000 distinct CDR3 sequences, 4.5% to 5.5% seen once, with around 2.6% in the top ten. This sample comprised whole blood, obtained in connection with sensitization to the hapten diphenylcyclopropenone (DPC). All receptors derive from a woman in her forties or fifties with alopecia areata. Some clones in this sample may be carry-over from other donors' samples. Both conserved end residues are part of each CDR3. Fields, in order: clone size, J gene, V gene, D gene, CDR3 protein, CDR3 DNA. D genes are given only for firm matches. Not every row has a clone size; where given, it reads once, few, many or a size class.

size: few
J: TRBJ1-1
V: TRBV29-1
D: TRBD1
CDR3: CSVATGTGITEAFF
DNA: TGCAGCGTTGCCACCGGGACAGGGATCACTGAAGCTTTCTTT

size: many
J: TRBJ1-1
V: TRBV6-5
D: -
CDR3: CASSSPLVRGTEAFF
DNA: TGTGCCAGCAGTTCCCCACTCGTGCGGGGCACTGAAGCTTTCTTT

size: few
J: TRBJ2-5
V: TRBV9
D: TRBD1
CDR3: CASSAEGTGAETQYF
DNA: TGTGCCAGCAGCGCCGAAGGCACAGGGGCGGAGACCCAGTACTTC

size: many
J: TRBJ2-7
V: TRBV28
D: TRBD2
CDR3: CASSLIQRGSYEQYF
DNA: TGTGCCAGCAGTTTGATCCAGCGGGGGTCCTACGAGCAGTACTTC

size: few
J: TRBJ1-1
V: TRBV24-1
D: -
CDR3: CATSDLWQENTEAFF
DNA: TGTGCCACCAGTGATTTGTGGCAGGAGAACACTGAAGCTTTCTTT

size: -
J: TRBJ2-1
V: TRBV10-3
D: -
CDR3: CAISSGVEQFF
DNA: TGTGCCATCAGTTCAGGGGTTGAGCAGTTCTTC

size: -
J: TRBJ2-2
V: TRBV7-6
D: TRBD2
CDR3: CASGGLAGVTGELFF
DNA: TGTGCCAGCGGAGGACTAGCGGGAGTCACCGGGGAGCTGTTTTTT

size: many
J: TRBJ2-4
V: TRBV6-5
D: -
CDR3: CASSGGQPGAKNIQYF
DNA: TGTGCCAGCAGCGGTGGACAACCTGGAGCCAAAAACATTCAGTACTTC

size: -
J: TRBJ2-3
V: TRBV7-9
D: -
CDR3: CASSSPFTDTQYF
DNA: TGTGCCAGCAGCTCGCCATTCACAGATACGCAGTATTTT

size: many
J: TRBJ1-5
V: TRBV2
D: -
CDR3: CASSEGGDQPQHF
DNA: TGTGCCAGCAGTGAGGGAGGGGATCAGCCCCAGCATTTT

size: few
J: TRBJ2-7
V: TRBV10-3
D: TRBD1
CDR3: CAIRGQGAYEQYF
DNA: TGTGCCATCAGAGGACAGGGGGCGTATGAGCAGTACTTC

size: few
J: TRBJ1-6
V: TRBV5-4
D: TRBD1
CDR3: CASSGQGTWSPLHF
DNA: TGTGCCAGCAGCGGACAGGGGACTTGGTCACCCCTCCACTTT

size: -
J: TRBJ2-4
V: TRBV28
D: -
CDR3: CASSLSGGEVPKNIQYF
DNA: TGTGCCAGCAGTTTATCTGGGGGAGAGGTACCCAAAAACATTCAGTACTTC

size: many
J: TRBJ1-4
V: TRBV4-1
D: -
CDR3: CASSQSQEKLFF
DNA: TGCGCCAGCAGCCAGAGCCAAGAAAAACTGTTTTTT

size: many
J: TRBJ1-1
V: TRBV7-9
D: -
CDR3: CASTPFPRRENTEAFF
DNA: TGTGCCAGCACCCCCTTTCCGCGGCGGGAAAACACTGAAGCTTTCTTT

size: few
J: TRBJ2-6
V: TRBV7-2
D: -
CDR3: CASSFIAGANVLTF
DNA: TGTGCCAGCAGCTTCATCGCTGGGGCCAACGTCCTGACTTTC

size: many
J: TRBJ2-1
V: TRBV20-1
D: TRBD1
CDR3: CSARDTGGKYNEQFF
DNA: TGCAGTGCTAGGGATACAGGGGGGAAATACAATGAGCAGTTCTTC

size: many
J: TRBJ1-1
V: TRBV13
D: TRBD1
CDR3: CASSGGQPENTEAFF
DNA: TGTGCCAGCAGCGGGGGACAGCCTGAGAACACTGAAGCTTTCTTT

size: many
J: TRBJ2-3
V: TRBV3-1
D: -
CDR3: CASSQNRDHTQYF
DNA: TGTGCCAGCAGCCAAAACAGGGACCATACGCAGTATTTT

size: many
J: TRBJ2-7
V: TRBV4-1
D: -
CDR3: CASSQDRGALYEQYF
DNA: TGCGCCAGCAGCCAAGACCGGGGGGCCCTCTACGAGCAGTACTTC

size: -
J: TRBJ2-3
V: TRBV27
D: TRBD1
CDR3: CASSLRDRGPDTQYF
DNA: TGTGCCAGCAGTTTAAGGGACAGGGGGCCAGATACGCAGTATTTT

size: few
J: TRBJ1-4
V: TRBV5-1
D: -
CDR3: CASSLGTTTNEKLFF
DNA: TGCGCCAGCAGCTTGGGGACTACAACTAATGAAAAACTGTTTTTT

size: many
J: TRBJ2-3
V: TRBV7-2
D: TRBD1
CDR3: CASSYDRGWTDTQYF
DNA: TGTGCCAGCAGCTACGACAGGGGTTGGACAGATACGCAGTATTTT

size: many
J: TRBJ1-5
V: TRBV18
D: -
CDR3: CASSPTRAGNQPQHF
DNA: TGTGCCAGCTCACCAACCAGGGCGGGGAATCAGCCCCAGCATTTT

size: -
J: TRBJ1-5
V: TRBV29-1
D: TRBD1
CDR3: CSVASTGGPQHF
DNA: TGCAGCGTTGCCTCAACAGGGGGCCCCCAGCATTTT

size: many
J: TRBJ1-4
V: TRBV7-8
D: -
CDR3: CASSPQGTGLFF
DNA: TGTGCCAGCAGCCCACAGGGTACGGGACTGTTTTTT

size: few
J: TRBJ2-7
V: TRBV28
D: TRBD2
CDR3: CASTMPGLAVYEQYF
DNA: TGTGCCAGCACCATGCCGGGACTAGCGGTTTACGAGCAGTACTTC

size: many
J: TRBJ2-3
V: TRBV27
D: -
CDR3: CATTSSRTDTQYF
DNA: TGTGCCACCACGAGCAGCCGCACAGATACGCAGTATTTT

size: many
J: TRBJ2-2
V: TRBV6-2/TRBV6-3
D: -
CDR3: CASSYSIGGGELFF
DNA: TGTGCCAGCAGTTACTCGATAGGCGGCGGGGAGCTGTTTTTT

size: few
J: TRBJ1-3
V: TRBV10-3
D: -
CDR3: CAISDLGKSSGNTIYF
DNA: TGTGCCATCAGTGATTTAGGCAAGAGCTCTGGAAACACCATATATTTT

size: many
J: TRBJ1-1
V: TRBV29-1
D: TRBD1
CDR3: CSGWTGGGTEAFF
DNA: TGCAGCGGATGGACAGGGGGAGGGACTGAAGCTTTCTTT

size: many
J: TRBJ2-2
V: TRBV29-1
D: TRBD2
CDR3: CSGLAVGELFF
DNA: TGCAGCGGACTAGCGGTCGGGGAGCTGTTTTTT

size: few
J: TRBJ1-2
V: TRBV6-1
D: -
CDR3: CASSEGHRGGYLYTF
DNA: TGTGCCAGCAGTGAAGGACATCGCGGGGGATATCTCTACACCTTC

size: many
J: TRBJ2-6
V: TRBV2
D: -
CDR3: CASSEVGAGANVLTF
DNA: TGTGCCAGCAGTGAAGTGGGCGCGGGGGCCAACGTCCTGACTTTC

size: few
J: TRBJ2-3
V: TRBV29-1
D: TRBD2
CDR3: CSVVRLAGRDTQYF
DNA: TGCAGCGTTGTACGACTAGCGGGGAGAGATACGCAGTATTTT

size: many
J: TRBJ1-4
V: TRBV29-1
D: -
CDR3: CSVQGGGEKLFF
DNA: TGCAGCGTACAGGGTGGAGGGGAAAAACTGTTTTTT

size: -
J: TRBJ1-5
V: TRBV28
D: -
CDR3: CASSFSQQILRPQHF
DNA: TGTGCCAGCAGTTTCAGTCAACAAATTCTGCGGCCCCAGCATTTT

size: many
J: TRBJ2-1
V: TRBV28
D: -
CDR3: CASPPRGYSGPHNEQFF
DNA: TGTGCCAGCCCGCCTAGGGGGTATAGCGGTCCCCACAATGAGCAGTTCTTC

size: -
J: TRBJ2-2
V: TRBV20-1
D: -
CDR3: CSARDTGSTGELFF
DNA: TGCAGTGCTAGAGATACAGGGAGCACCGGGGAGCTGTTTTTT

size: -
J: TRBJ2-1
V: TRBV5-6
D: -
CDR3: CASTLPPWGNEQFF
DNA: TGTGCCAGCACCTTGCCCCCATGGGGCAATGAGCAGTTCTTC

size: -
J: TRBJ1-2
V: TRBV30
D: TRBD1
CDR3: CALGDRGIF
DNA: TGTGCCCTGGGGGACAGGGGAATCTTC

size: few
J: TRBJ2-3
V: TRBV6-2/TRBV6-3
D: -
CDR3: CASSYADTDTQYF
DNA: TGTGCCAGCAGTTACGCCGACACAGATACGCAGTATTTT

size: many
J: TRBJ2-1
V: TRBV29-1
D: -
CDR3: CSAIAQEGVQFF
DNA: TGCAGCGCTATAGCCCAGGAGGGGGTGCAGTTCTTC

size: many
J: TRBJ2-3
V: TRBV6-1
D: -
CDR3: CASSESVDTQYF
DNA: TGTGCCAGCAGTGAATCGGTGGATACGCAGTATTTT

size: many
J: TRBJ2-7
V: TRBV7-2
D: TRBD1
CDR3: CASSKGQGPYEQYF
DNA: TGTGCCAGCAGCAAGGGACAGGGACCCTACGAGCAGTACTTC

size: -
J: TRBJ2-2
V: TRBV2
D: TRBD2
CDR3: CASSPRLAAGELFF
DNA: TGTGCCAGCAGCCCTCGACTAGCGGCCGGGGAGCTGTTTTTT

size: -
J: TRBJ2-7
V: TRBV3-1
D: -
CDR3: CASSQGYRDYEQYF
DNA: TGTGCCAGCAGCCAGGGGTACAGGGACTACGAGCAGTACTTC

size: many
J: TRBJ1-2
V: TRBV4-1
D: TRBD1
CDR3: CASSQEGQGPYGYTF
DNA: TGCGCCAGCAGCCAAGAGGGACAGGGTCCCTATGGCTACACCTTC

size: many
J: TRBJ2-7
V: TRBV7-2
D: -
CDR3: CASSLVGKNYEQYF
DNA: TGTGCCAGCAGCTTAGTCGGGAAAAACTACGAGCAGTACTTC

size: -
J: TRBJ2-5
V: TRBV5-1
D: TRBD2
CDR3: CASSPLGGGETQYF
DNA: TGCGCCAGCAGCCCCCTGGGGGGAGGGGAGACCCAGTACTTC

size: many
J: TRBJ2-3
V: TRBV20-1
D: TRBD2
CDR3: CSASPTSGRGTDTQYF
DNA: TGCAGTGCTAGCCCCACTAGCGGGAGGGGCACAGATACGCAGTATTTT

size: many
J: TRBJ2-2
V: TRBV2
D: -
CDR3: CASSDRPNTGELFF
DNA: TGTGCCAGCAGTGACAGGCCAAACACCGGGGAGCTGTTTTTT

size: -
J: TRBJ2-7
V: TRBV20-1
D: -
CDR3: CSARGYSGEQYF
DNA: TGCAGTGCTAGAGGATACTCTGGGGAGCAGTACTTC

size: many
J: TRBJ1-1
V: TRBV20-1
D: -
CDR3: CSARDSLNTEAFF
DNA: TGCAGTGCTAGAGATTCGTTGAACACTGAAGCTTTCTTT

size: many
J: TRBJ2-1
V: TRBV6-2/TRBV6-3
D: TRBD2
CDR3: CASSYEGLAGVNEQFF
DNA: TGTGCCAGCAGTTATGAGGGACTAGCGGGAGTTAATGAGCAGTTCTTC